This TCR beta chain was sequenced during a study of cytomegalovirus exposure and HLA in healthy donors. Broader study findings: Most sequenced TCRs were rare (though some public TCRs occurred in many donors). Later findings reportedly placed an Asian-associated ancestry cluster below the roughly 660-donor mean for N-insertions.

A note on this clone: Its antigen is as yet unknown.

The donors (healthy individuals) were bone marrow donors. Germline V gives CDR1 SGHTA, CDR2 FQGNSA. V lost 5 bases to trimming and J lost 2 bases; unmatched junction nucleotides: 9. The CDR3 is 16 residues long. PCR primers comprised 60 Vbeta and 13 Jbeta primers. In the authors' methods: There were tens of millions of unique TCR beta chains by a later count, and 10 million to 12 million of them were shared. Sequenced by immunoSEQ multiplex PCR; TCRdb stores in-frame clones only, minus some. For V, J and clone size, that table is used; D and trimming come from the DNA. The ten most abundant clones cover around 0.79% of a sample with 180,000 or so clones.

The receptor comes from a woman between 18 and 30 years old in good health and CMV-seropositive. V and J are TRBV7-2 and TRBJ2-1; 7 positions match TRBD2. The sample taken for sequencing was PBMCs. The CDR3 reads CASSPGVAGAYNEQFF. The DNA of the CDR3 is TGTGCCAGCAGCCCCGGAGTGGCGGGAGCCTACAATGAGCAGTTCTTC.